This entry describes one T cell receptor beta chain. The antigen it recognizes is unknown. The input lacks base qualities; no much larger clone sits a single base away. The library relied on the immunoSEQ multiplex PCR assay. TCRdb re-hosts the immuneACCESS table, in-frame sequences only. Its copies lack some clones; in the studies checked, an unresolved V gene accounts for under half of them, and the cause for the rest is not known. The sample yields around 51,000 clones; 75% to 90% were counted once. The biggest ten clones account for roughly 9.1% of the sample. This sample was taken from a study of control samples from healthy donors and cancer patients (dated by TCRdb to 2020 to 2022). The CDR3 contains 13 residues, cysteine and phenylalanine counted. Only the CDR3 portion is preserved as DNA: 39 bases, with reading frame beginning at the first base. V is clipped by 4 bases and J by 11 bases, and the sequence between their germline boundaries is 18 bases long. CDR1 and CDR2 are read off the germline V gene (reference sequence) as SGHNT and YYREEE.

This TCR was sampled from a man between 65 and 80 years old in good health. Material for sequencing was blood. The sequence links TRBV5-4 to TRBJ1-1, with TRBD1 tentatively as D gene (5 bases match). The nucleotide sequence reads TGTGCCAGCAGCACCGGGACTAATTTCCCGGCTTTCTTT. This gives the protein CASSTGTNFPAFF.